The 18 T cell receptor beta chains listed next were all sequenced from one sample in a study of cytomegalovirus exposure and HLA in healthy donors. Vbeta (60) and Jbeta (13) primers were used in the PCR. Only in-frame clones appear in the TCRdb table, and some are missing; sequencing was by immunoSEQ multiplex PCR. The data contain some 110,000 clones, 70% to 75% of them singletons. The source material was PBMCs. Source of these receptors: a woman between 18 and 29 years old in good health and CMV-seronegative.

This clone was counted only a few times. The rearrangement joins TRBV5-1 to TRBJ2-2, with 7 bases fitting TRBD1. Germline V gene data show CDR1 as SGHRS and CDR2 as YFSETQ. The CDR3 spans 15 residues. V was clipped by 4 bases and J by 1 base; unmatched bases: 4. The CDR3 DNA follows: TGCGCCAGCAGCACGGGGACAGTGAACACCGGGGAGCTGTTTTTT. Translating gives CASSTGTVNTGELFF. Full variable domain (remainder filled in from reference TRBV5-1 and TRBJ2-2): KAGVTQTPRYLIKTRGQQVTLSCSPISGHRSVSWYQQTPGQGLQFLFEYFSETQRNKGNFPGRFSGRQFSNSRSEMNVSTLELGDSALYLCASSTGTVNTGELFFGEGSRLTVL.

The chain carries TRBV5-1 and TRBJ2-3; weak D call: TRBD2 (6 bases). CDR1 and CDR2 from the germline V gene are SGHRS and YFSETQ. This CDR3 has 14 residues. Trimming stripped 6 bases from V and 6 bases from J, with 17 bases between. CDR3 sequence reads: CASTIGGAGDTQYF. The CDR3 DNA reads as TGCGCCAGCACCATTGGAGGGGCGGGGGATACGCAGTATTTT.

The chain links TRBV18 to TRBJ2-7; 9 bases match TRBD1. J was trimmed by 0 bases and V by 5 bases; bases with no gene match: 8. Germline V gene sequence: CDR1 KGHSH, CDR2 LQKENI. The CDR3 extends over 16 amino acids. The CDR3 DNA reads as TGTGCCAGCTCATCTTCAACGACAGGGGGCTCCTACGAGCAGTACTTC. It encodes CASSSSTTGGSYEQYF. Variable domain in full (rest from reference TRBV18 and TRBJ2-7): NAGVMQNPRHLVRRRGQEARLRCSPMKGHSHVYWYRQLPEEGLKFMVYLQKENIIDESGMPKERFSAEFPKEGPSILRIQQVVRGDSAAYFCASSSSTTGGSYEQYFGPGTRLTVT.

The genes are TRBV10-3 and TRBJ2-3, with D perhaps matching TRBD2 (7 bases). V lost 4 bases to trimming and J lost 3 bases, with 14 bases between them. Germline loops: CDR1 ENHRY, CDR2 SYGVKD. The CDR3 totals 15 residues. CDR3 nucleotides: TGTGCCATCAGTGTGGGGGGCGGGGGAACAGATACGCAGTATTTT. This codes for CAISVGGGGTDTQYF.

With regard to this clone: The same CDR3 is also encoded by other DNA sequences in this sample. V is TRBV13 and J is TRBJ1-1; D is uncertain. Germline assignment: CDR1 PRHDT and CDR2 FYEKMQ (reference sequence). V was clipped by 0 bases and J by 1 base, with 3 bases between them. The CDR3 has 13 amino acids. CDR3 in DNA: TGTGCCAGCAGCTTAGGTCAGAACACTGAAGCTTTCTTT. Amino acids: CASSLGQNTEAFF.

This chain uses TRBV5-1 with TRBJ1-2; D gene ambiguous. The CDR3 length is 13 residues. V lost 7 bases, J lost 6 bases, and 16 bases lay in between. Germline V lookup: CDR1 SGHRS, CDR2 YFSETQ. The CDR3 spells CASRAPGGHGYTF. The CDR3 nucleotides are TGCGCCAGCCGAGCCCCGGGAGGCCATGGCTACACCTTC.

The chain uses TRBV29-1 and TRBJ2-1; D is unclear. The CDR3 is 16 amino acids. V was pared by 2 bases and J by 0 bases, with 14 bases between. Germline CDR1 SQVTM, CDR2 ANQGSEA. The CDR3 region is CSVESSAPSSYNEQFF. The CDR3 DNA reads as TGCAGCGTTGAATCTTCGGCCCCTAGCTCCTACAATGAGCAGTTCTTC.

The chain recombines TRBV5-6 with TRBJ1-3; D possibly corresponds to TRBD1 (5 bases). There are 16 residues in the CDR3. V was cut by 0 bases and J by 1 base, with 11 bases left in between. Germline-derived CDR1 and CDR2 are SGHDT and YYEEEE. The CDR3, as DNA: TGTGCCAGCAGCTTGGTGGGGCTGGTTTCTGGAAACACCATATATTTT. Amino acids: CASSLVGLVSGNTIYF.

This chain uses TRBV5-1 with TRBJ2-2; D remains ambiguous. The V gene's germline CDR1 is SGHRS and CDR2 YFSETQ. Trimming removed 1 base from V and 4 bases from J, with 8 bases in between. This CDR3 contains 14 residues. In nucleotides, the CDR3 is TGCGCCAGCAGCTTGATGCGGAGCACCGGGGAGCTGTTTTTT. It codes for CASSLMRSTGELFF. Drawing the rest from reference TRBV5-1 and TRBJ2-2, the complete variable domain is KAGVTQTPRYLIKTRGQQVTLSCSPISGHRSVSWYQQTPGQGLQFLFEYFSETQRNKGNFPGRFSGRQFSNSRSEMNVSTLELGDSALYLCASSLMRSTGELFFGEGSRLTVL.

The chain couples TRBV5-4 to TRBJ2-5; 12 nucleotides match TRBD2. Germline assignment: CDR1 SGHNT and CDR2 YYREEE (reference sequence). The CDR3 is 16 amino acids. The trim removed 5 bases at V and 1 base at J, leaving 6 bases unmatched. The CDR3 region is CASSLTSGGLQETQYF. The CDR3 coding sequence is TGTGCCAGCAGTCTAACTAGCGGGGGGCTCCAAGAGACCCAGTACTTC.

In this sample, this clone turned up a few times. The chain is built from TRBV4-1 and TRBJ2-3, with a tentative D call TRBD1 (5 bases). Per germline, CDR1 MGHRA and CDR2 YSYEKL. There are 15 residues in the CDR3. Trimming cost V 2 bases and J 1 base, with 10 bases left between them. CDR3 protein: CASSQQGWGTDTQYF. The CDR3 DNA reads as TGCGCCAGCAGCCAACAGGGATGGGGCACAGATACGCAGTATTTT.

The V and J genes are TRBV28 and TRBJ1-3, with D perhaps TRBD1 (6 bases). Germline loops: CDR1 MDHEN, CDR2 SYDVKM. The CDR3 sequence is 15 residues long. The germline V and J ends were trimmed by 0 bases and 4 bases, with 10 bases remaining between them. DNA for the CDR3: TGTGCCAGCAGTTTATGGGGAGGGGGGGGAAACACCATATATTTT. Protein sequence: CASSLWGGGGNTIYF.

This clone was detected a few times. The rearrangement joins TRBV5-8 to TRBJ2-1; D is ambiguous. Germline lookup yields CDR1 SGHTS and CDR2 YDEGEE. V gave up 1 base and J gave up 5 bases, with 7 bases separating them. The CDR3 has 13 residues. The CDR3 is CASSLLGHNEQFF. The DNA of the CDR3 is TGTGCCAGCAGCTTGCTAGGCCACAATGAGCAGTTCTTC.

The V call is TRBV5-1, the J call TRBJ2-1, with 11 positions matching TRBD2. There are 15 residues in the CDR3. Germline CDR1 SGHRS, CDR2 YFSETQ. Germline trimming cut 0 bases from V and 9 bases from J; bases unmatched to any gene: 5. CDR3 sequence: CASSLVTSGGIEQFF. The CDR3 coding sequence is TGCGCCAGCAGCTTGGTAACTAGCGGGGGAATTGAGCAGTTCTTC.

The chain joins TRBV4-2 to TRBJ1-1; D is unresolved. Per germline, CDR1 LGHNA and CDR2 YNFKEQ. V lost 2 bases, J lost 0 bases, and 13 bases lay in between. CDR3 length: 16 residues. CDR3 sequence (DNA): TGTGCCAGCAGCCAACCACCGGGAGGTTTGAACACTGAAGCTTTCTTT. Translated: CASSQPPGGLNTEAFF.

V and J are TRBV5-5 and TRBJ2-7; perhaps TRBD2 as D (5 bases). The CDR3 runs to 13 residues. The V end was cut by 0 bases, the J end by 12 bases, with 16 bases between. Per germline, CDR1 SGHKS and CDR2 YYEKEE (reference sequence). The CDR3 sequence: CASSLVGGLEGYF. The CDR3 nucleotides are TGTGCCAGCAGCTTGGTCGGCGGCCTCGAGGGGTACTTC.

This clone was detected only once. This chain joins TRBV28 and TRBJ2-1; 13 bases map to TRBD2. This CDR3 region has 17 residues. CDR1 is MDHEN and CDR2 is SYDVKM in the germline V gene. Losses at the gene ends were 4 bases for V and 7 bases for J; bases not matched to a gene: 10. The CDR3 spells CASSSTSGGAAWNEQFF. CDR3 in DNA: TGTGCCAGCAGTTCTACTAGCGGGGGGGCCGCGTGGAATGAGCAGTTCTTC.

This sequence joins TRBV7-2 and TRBJ1-1, with D possibly TRBD1 on 5 matching bases. This CDR3 has 14 amino acids. CDR1 and CDR2 (germline): SGHTA, FQGNSA. The V gene lost 4 bases and the J gene lost 5 bases, with 14 bases spanning the gap. The DNA for the CDR3 is TGTGCCAGCAGCTCACAGGCGAGCGTGACTGAAGCTTTCTTT. Translation gives CASSSQASVTEAFF.